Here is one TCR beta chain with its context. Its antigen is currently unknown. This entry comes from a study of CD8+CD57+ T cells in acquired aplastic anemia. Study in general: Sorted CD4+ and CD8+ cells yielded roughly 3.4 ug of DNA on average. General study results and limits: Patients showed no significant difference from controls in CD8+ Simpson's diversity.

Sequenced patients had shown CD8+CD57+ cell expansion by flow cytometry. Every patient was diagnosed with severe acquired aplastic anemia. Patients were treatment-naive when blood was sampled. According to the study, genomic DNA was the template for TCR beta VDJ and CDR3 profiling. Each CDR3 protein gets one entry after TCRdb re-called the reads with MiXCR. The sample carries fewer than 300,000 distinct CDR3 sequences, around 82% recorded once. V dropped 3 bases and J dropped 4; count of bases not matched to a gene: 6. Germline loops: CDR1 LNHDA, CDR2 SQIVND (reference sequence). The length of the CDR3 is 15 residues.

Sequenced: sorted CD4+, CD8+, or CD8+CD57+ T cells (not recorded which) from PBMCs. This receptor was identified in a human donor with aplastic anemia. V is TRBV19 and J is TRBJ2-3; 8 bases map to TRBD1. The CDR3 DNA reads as TGTGCCAGTAGTATGGGGGACAGGCGCCCAGATACGCAGTATTTT. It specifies CASSMGDRRPDTQYF.